This entry is about one T cell receptor beta chain. This sample was taken from a study of blood T cell repertoires in COVID-19. Study information: Samples of COVID-19 (acute and convalescent) were obtained from the United States, Italy and Spain. The analysed material was cDNA or gDNA that came from T cells, B-cell-depleted T cells, or PBMCs.

In the authors' methods: Nucleated cell number was recorded as an estimate derived from reference gene primer amplification. Data came from immunoSEQ multiplex PCR; TCRdb stores just in-frame clones and leaves some out. V, J and clone size derive from that table, while D and trimming were established from the DNA sequence. This table has roughly 130,000 clones, about 85% appearing once. Germline V CDR1 and CDR2: LNHDA, SQIVND (reference sequence). V was shortened by 3 bases and J by 0 bases, with 6 bases between the two germline ends. The CDR3 is 14 residues long. The specimen sequenced was peripheral blood. The receptor was derived from a human donor with COVID-19, enrolled during active disease. The donor label of this sample is uncertain. The V gene is TRBV19, the J gene TRBJ1-3; D is unclear. The CDR3 is CASSISVSGNTIYF. The CDR3 nucleotides are TGTGCCAGTAGTATCAGTGTCTCTGGAAACACCATATATTTT. The full variable domain, completed using reference TRBV19 and TRBJ1-3, is DGGITQSPKYLFRKEGQNVTLSCEQNLNHDAMYWYRQDPGQGLRLIYYSQIVNDFQKGDIAEGYSVSREKKESFPLTVTSAQKNPTAFYLCASSISVSGNTIYFGEGSWLTVV.